This TCR beta chain was profiled in a study of cytomegalovirus exposure and HLA in healthy donors. Study-wide points: Researchers left out some V segments, among them TRBV6-2 and TRBV6-3, as indistinguishable.

Trimming took off 6 bases at V and 5 bases at J, with 23 bases between the two ends. Germline V gene sequence: CDR1 SGHDT, CDR2 YYEEEE. There are 16 residues in the CDR3. The count of this clone is one. The antigen is not known. With 60 Vbeta and 13 Jbeta primers, the PCR was carried out. TCRdb keeps only in-frame clones here, not all; method: immunoSEQ multiplex PCR. Among about 180,000 clones listed, 75% to 80% were seen once. The rearrangement joins TRBV5-6 to TRBJ2-5; D unclear. This sequence originates from a man in his forties or fifties in good health and CMV-seropositive. The sample taken for sequencing was PBMCs. The CDR3 DNA reads as TGTGCCAGCAACTTACTATCCGGGTTCAACGGGGAGACCCAGTACTTC. Translation: CASNLLSGFNGETQYF. The full variable domain, with the rest looked up from reference TRBV5-6 and TRBJ2-5, is DAGVTQSPTHLIKTRGQQVTLRCSPKSGHDTVSWYQQALGQGPQFIFQYYEEEERQRGNFPDRFSGHQFPNYSSELNVNALLLGDSALYLCASNLLSGFNGETQYFGPGTRLLVL.